Presented here are 3 T cell receptor beta chains from one specimen sequenced in a study of blood T cell repertoires in COVID-19. Method: immunoSEQ multiplex PCR; TCRdb's copy keeps in-frame clones and lacks some. The sample shows around 430,000 clones, approximately 90% of them seen only once. The sequencing sample was made of PBMCs or T cells enriched from blood (not recorded which). The origin of the receptors is a woman in her fifties or sixties who had recovered from COVID-19.

V gene TRBV9 combines with J gene TRBJ1-6; D ambiguous. The CDR3 covers 15 residues. The germline gives CDR1 SGDLS, CDR2 YYNGEE. Trimming stripped 3 bases from V and 7 bases from J, with 14 bases between. The CDR3 loop is CASSGGVQGNSPLHF. The CDR3 DNA follows: TGTGCCAGCAGCGGCGGGGTCCAAGGCAATTCACCCCTCCACTTT.

The V call is TRBV2, the J call TRBJ1-5, with 9 positions matching TRBD1. V lost 3 bases, J lost 7 bases, and 10 bases stayed unmatched. This CDR3 is 16 amino acids long. Germline CDR1 reads SNHLY; CDR2 reads FYNNEI. This chain's CDR3 is CASSEVGQGGGQPQHF. The CDR3 bases are TGTGCCAGCAGTGAGGTGGGACAGGGCGGAGGGCAGCCCCAGCATTTT.

CDR3 protein: CASSFGQGSGSPLHF. The CDR3 coding sequence is TGTGCCAGCAGTTTTGGACAGGGCAGCGGCTCACCCCTCCACTTT. The chain uses TRBV6-5 and TRBJ1-6; TRBD1 agrees at 8 bases. The CDR3 runs 15 residues. The germline gives CDR1 MNHEY, CDR2 SVGAGI. V was pared by 4 bases and J by 10 bases, with 9 bases of the junction left unmatched.